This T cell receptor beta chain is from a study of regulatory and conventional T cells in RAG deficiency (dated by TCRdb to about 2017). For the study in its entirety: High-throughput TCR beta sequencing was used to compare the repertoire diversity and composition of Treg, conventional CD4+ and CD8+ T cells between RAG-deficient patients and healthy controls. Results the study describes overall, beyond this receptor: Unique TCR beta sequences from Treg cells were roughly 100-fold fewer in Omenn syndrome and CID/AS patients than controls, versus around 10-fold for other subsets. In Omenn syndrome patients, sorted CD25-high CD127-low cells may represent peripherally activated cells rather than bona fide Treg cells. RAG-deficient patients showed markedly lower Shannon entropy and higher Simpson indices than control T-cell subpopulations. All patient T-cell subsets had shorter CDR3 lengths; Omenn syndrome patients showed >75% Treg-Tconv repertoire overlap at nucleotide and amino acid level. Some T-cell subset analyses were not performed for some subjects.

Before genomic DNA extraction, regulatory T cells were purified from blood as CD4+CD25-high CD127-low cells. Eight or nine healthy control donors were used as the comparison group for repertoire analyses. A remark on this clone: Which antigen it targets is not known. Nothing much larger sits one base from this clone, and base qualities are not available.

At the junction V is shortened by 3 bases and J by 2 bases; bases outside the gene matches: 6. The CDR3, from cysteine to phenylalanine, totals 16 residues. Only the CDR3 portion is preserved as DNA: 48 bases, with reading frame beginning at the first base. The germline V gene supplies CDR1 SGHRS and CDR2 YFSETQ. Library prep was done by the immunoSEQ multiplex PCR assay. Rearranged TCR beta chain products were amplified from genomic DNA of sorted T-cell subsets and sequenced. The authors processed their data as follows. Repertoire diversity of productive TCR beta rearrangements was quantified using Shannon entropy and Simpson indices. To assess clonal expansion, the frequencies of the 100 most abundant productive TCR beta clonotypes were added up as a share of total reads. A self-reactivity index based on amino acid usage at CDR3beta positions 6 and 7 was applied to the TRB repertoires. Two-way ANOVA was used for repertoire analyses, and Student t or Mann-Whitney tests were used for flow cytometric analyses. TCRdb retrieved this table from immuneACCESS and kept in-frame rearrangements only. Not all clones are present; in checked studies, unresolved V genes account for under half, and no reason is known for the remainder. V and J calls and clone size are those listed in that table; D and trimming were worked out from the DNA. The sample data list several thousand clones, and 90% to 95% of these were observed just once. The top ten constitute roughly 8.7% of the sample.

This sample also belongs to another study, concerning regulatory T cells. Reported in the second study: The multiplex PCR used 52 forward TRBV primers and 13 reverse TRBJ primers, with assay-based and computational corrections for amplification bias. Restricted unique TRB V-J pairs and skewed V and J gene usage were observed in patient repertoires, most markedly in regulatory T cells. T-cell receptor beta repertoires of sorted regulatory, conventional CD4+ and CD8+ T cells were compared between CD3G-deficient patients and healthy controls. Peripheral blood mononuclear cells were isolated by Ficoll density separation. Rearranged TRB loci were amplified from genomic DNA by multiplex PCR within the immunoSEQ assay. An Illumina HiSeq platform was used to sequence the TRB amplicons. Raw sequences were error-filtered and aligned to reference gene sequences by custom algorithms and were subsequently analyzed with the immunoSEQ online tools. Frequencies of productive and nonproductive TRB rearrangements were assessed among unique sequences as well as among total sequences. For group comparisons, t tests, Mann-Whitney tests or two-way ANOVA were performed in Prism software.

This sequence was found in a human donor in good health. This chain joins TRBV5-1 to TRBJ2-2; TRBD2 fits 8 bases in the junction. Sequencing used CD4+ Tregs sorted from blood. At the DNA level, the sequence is TGCGCCAGCAGCTCAATAGCGGGGTCCAACACCGGGGAGCTGTTTTTT. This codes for CASSSIAGSNTGELFF.